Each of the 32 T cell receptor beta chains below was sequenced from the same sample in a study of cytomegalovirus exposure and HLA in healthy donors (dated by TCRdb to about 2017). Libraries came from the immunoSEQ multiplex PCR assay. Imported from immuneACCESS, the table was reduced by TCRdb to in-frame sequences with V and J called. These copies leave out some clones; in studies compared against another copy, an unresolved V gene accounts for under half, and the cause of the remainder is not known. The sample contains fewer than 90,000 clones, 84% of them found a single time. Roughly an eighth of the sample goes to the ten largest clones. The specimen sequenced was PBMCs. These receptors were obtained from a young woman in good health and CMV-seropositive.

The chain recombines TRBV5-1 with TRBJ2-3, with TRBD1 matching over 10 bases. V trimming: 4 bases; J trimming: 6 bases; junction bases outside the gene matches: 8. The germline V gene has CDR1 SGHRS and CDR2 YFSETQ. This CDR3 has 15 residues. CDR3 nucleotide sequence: TGCGCCAGCAGCATAGGGACAGGGGCTTACGATACGCAGTATTTT. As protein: CASSIGTGAYDTQYF.

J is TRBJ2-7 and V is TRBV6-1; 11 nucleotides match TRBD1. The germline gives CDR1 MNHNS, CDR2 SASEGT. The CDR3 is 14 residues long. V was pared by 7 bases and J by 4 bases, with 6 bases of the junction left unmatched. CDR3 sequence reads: CASKYGTGGYEQYF. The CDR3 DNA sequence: TGTGCCAGCAAATACGGGACAGGGGGGTACGAGCAGTACTTC.

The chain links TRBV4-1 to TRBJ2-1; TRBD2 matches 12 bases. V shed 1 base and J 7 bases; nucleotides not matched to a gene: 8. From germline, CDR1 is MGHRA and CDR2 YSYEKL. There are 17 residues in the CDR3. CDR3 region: CASSQASGGAFQNEQFF. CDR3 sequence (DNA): TGCGCCAGCAGCCAAGCTAGCGGGGGGGCCTTTCAGAATGAGCAGTTCTTC.

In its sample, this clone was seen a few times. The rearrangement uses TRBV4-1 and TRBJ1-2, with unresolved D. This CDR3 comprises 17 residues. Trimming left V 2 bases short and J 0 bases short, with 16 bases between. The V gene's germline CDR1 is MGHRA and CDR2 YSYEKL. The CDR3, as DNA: TGCGCCAGCAGCCAACCGTCACGAGGGCCGGCTAACTATGGCTACACCTTC. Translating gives CASSQPSRGPANYGYTF.

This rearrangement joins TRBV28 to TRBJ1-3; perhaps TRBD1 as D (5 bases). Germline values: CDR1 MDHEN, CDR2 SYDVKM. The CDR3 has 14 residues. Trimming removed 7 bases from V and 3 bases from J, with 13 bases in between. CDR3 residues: CASIAGTGGNTIYF. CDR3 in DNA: TGTGCCAGCATTGCCGGGACTGGTGGAAACACCATATATTTT.

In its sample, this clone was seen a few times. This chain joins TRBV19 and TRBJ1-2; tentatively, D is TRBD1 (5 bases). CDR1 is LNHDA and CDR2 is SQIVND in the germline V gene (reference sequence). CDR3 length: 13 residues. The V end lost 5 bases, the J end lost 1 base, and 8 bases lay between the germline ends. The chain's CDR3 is CASSPQVNYGYTF. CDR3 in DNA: TGTGCCAGTAGTCCACAGGTTAACTATGGCTACACCTTC.

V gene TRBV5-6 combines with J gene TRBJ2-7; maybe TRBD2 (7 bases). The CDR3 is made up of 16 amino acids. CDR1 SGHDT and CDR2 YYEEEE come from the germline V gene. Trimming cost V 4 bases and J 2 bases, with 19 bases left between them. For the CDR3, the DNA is TGTGCCAGCAGCCCGGGATGGGGCGGGGGCCCCTACGAGCAGTACTTC. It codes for CASSPGWGGGPYEQYF.

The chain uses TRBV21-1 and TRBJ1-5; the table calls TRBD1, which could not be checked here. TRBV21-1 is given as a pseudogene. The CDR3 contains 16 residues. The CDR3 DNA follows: TGTGCCAACCCCGACCAAGACAGGGACAGCAATCAGCCCCAGCATTTT. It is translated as CANPDQDRDSNQPQHF.

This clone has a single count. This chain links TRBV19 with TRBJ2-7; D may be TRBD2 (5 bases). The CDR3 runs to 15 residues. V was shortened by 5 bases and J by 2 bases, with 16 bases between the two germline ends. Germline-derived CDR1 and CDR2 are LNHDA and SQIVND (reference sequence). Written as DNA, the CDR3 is TGTGCCAGTAGTGCCCGGACTGCTGGCCCCTACGAGCAGTACTTC. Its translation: CASSARTAGPYEQYF.

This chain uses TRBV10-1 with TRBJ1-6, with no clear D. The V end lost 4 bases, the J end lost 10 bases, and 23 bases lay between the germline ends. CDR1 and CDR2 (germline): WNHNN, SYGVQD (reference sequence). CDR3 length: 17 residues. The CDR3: CASSAGWSAVGRSPLHF. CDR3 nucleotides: TGCGCCAGCAGTGCGGGGTGGTCGGCGGTTGGAAGATCACCCCTCCACTTT.

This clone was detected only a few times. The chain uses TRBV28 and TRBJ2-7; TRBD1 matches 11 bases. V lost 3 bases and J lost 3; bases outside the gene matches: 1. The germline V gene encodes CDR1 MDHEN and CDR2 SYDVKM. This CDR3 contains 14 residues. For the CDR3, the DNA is TGTGCCAGCAGTTTGGGACAGGGGGGCTACGAGCAGTACTTC. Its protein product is CASSLGQGGYEQYF.

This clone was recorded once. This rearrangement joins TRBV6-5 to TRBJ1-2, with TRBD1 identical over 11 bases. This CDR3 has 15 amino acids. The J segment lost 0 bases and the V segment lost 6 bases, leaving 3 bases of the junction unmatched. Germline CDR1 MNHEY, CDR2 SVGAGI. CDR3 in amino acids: CASSGQGATNYGYTF. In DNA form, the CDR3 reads TGTGCCAGCAGCGGACAGGGGGCGACTAACTATGGCTACACCTTC.

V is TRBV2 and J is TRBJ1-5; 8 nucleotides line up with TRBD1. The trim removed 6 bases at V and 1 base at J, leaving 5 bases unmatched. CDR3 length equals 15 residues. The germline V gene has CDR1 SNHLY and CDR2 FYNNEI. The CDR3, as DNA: TGTGCCAGCAGGGACAGGGCTGGAAGCAATCAGCCCCAGCATTTT. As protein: CASRDRAGSNQPQHF.

The CDR3 bases are TGCGCCAGCAGCCAAAAGGTCACCAGGGGCTCCTACGAGCAGTACTTC. Translating gives CASSQKVTRGSYEQYF. J is TRBJ2-7 and V is TRBV4-1, with D tentatively TRBD1 (6 bases). CDR1 and CDR2 (germline): MGHRA, YSYEKL. V lost 2 bases to trimming and J lost 0 bases, with 14 bases between them. This CDR3 is 16 amino acids long.

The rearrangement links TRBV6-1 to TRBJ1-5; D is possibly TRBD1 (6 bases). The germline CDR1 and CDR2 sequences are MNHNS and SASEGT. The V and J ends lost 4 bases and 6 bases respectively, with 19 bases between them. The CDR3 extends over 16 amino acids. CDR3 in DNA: TGTGCCAGCAGTGGGGGACATCGCATGGTGCCTCAGCCCCAGCATTTT. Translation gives CASSGGHRMVPQPQHF.

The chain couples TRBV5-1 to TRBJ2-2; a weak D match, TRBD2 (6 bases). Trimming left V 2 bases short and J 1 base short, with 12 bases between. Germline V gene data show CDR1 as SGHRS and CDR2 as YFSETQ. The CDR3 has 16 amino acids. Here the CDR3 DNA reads TGCGCCAGCAGCTTCGGCGGGGCGAAGAACACCGGGGAGCTGTTTTTT. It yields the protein CASSFGGAKNTGELFF.

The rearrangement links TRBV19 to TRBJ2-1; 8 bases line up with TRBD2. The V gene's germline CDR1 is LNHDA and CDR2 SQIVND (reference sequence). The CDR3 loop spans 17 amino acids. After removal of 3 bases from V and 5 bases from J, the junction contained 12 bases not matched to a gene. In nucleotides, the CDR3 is TGTGCCAGTAGTATCTCCCGAGAAGCGGGGGCAGACAATGAGCAGTTCTTC. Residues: CASSISREAGADNEQFF.

CDR3 loop: CASSLSIPGQRNQPQHF. CDR3 bases: TGTGCCAGCAGTTTATCGATACCGGGACAACGCAATCAGCCCCAGCATTTT. This rearrangement joins TRBV27 to TRBJ1-5; D possibly corresponds to TRBD1 (6 bases). Trimming shortened V by 0 bases and J by 2 bases, and 14 bases separated the two germline ends. Germline CDR1 MNHEY, CDR2 SMNVEV (reference sequence). The CDR3 consists of 17 residues.

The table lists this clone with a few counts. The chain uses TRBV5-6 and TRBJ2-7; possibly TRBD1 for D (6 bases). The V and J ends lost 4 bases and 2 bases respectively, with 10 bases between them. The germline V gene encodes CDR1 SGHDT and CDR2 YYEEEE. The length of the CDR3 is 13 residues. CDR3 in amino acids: CASSTNRAYEQYF. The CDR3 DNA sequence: TGTGCCAGCAGCACTAACAGGGCCTACGAGCAGTACTTC. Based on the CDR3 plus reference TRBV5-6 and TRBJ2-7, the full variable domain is DAGVTQSPTHLIKTRGQQVTLRCSPKSGHDTVSWYQQALGQGPQFIFQYYEEEERQRGNFPDRFSGHQFPNYSSELNVNALLLGDSALYLCASSTNRAYEQYFGPGTRLTVT.

The CDR3 DNA is TGTGCCAGCAGCTTAGTCTTAGGGGGCCAAGAGACCCAGTACTTC. Encoded protein: CASSLVLGGQETQYF. The rearrangement joins TRBV7-2 to TRBJ2-5; D possibly corresponds to TRBD1 (6 bases). Germline values: CDR1 SGHTA, CDR2 FQGNSA. The V gene lost 1 base and the J gene lost 1 base, with 10 bases spanning the gap. The CDR3 runs 15 residues.

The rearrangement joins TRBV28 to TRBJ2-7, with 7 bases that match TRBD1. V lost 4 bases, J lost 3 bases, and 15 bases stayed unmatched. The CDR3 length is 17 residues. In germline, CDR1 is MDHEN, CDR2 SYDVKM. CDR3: CASSSGQSRSVYYEQYF. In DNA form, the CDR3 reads TGTGCCAGCAGTTCGGGACAGTCGCGTAGTGTCTACTACGAGCAGTACTTC.

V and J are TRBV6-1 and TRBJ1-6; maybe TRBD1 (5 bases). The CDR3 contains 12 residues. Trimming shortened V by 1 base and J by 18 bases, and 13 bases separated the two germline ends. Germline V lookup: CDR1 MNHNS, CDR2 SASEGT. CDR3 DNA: TGTGCCAGCAGTGAAGTAGGAGACAGCTACCACTTT. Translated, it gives CASSEVGDSYHF.

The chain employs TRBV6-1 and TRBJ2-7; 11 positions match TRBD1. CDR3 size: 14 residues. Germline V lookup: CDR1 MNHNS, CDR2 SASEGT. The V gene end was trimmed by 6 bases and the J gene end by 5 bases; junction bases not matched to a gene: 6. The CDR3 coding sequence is TGTGCCAGCAGGAGGGACAGGGGGGGCCACGAGCAGTACTTC. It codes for CASRRDRGGHEQYF.

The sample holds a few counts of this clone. The CDR3 bases are TGTGCCAGCAGCATTCTACAGACCTATGGCTACACCTTC. This sequence encodes CASSILQTYGYTF. This sequence joins TRBV28 and TRBJ1-2; D not certain. Germline V gene data show CDR1 as MDHEN and CDR2 as SYDVKM. V was trimmed by 6 bases and J by 4 bases, leaving 12 bases between them. The CDR3 spans 13 residues.

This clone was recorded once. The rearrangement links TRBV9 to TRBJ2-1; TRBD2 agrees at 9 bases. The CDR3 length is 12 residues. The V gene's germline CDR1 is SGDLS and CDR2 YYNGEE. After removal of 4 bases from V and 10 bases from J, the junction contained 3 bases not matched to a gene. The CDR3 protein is CASSTTSGEQFF. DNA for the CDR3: TGTGCCAGCAGCACGACTAGCGGAGAGCAGTTCTTC.

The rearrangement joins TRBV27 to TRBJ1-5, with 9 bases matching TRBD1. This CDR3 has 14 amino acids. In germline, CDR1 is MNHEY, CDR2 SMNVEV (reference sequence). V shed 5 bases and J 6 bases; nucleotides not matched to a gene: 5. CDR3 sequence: CASSRTGVFQPQHF. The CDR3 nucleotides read TGTGCCAGCAGTAGGACAGGGGTGTTTCAGCCCCAGCATTTT.

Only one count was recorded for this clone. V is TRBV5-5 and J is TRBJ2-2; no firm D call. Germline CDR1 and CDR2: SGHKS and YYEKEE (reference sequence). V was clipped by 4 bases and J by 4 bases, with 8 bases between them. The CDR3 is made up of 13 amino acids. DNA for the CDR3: TGTGCCAGCAGCACACAGTCCACCGGGGAGCTGTTTTTT. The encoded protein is CASSTQSTGELFF.

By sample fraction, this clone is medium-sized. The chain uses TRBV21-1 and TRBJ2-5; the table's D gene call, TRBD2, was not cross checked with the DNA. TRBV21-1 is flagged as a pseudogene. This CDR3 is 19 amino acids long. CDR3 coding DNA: TGTGCCAGCAGCAAAGTTGGGCCTAGCGGGGGGGCAGTAGAAGAGACCCAGTACTTC. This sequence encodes CASSKVGPSGGAVEETQYF.

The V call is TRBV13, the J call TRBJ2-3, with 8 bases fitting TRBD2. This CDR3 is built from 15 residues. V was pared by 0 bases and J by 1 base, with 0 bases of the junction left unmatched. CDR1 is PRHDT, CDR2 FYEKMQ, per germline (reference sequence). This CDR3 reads CASSLGGGGTDTQYF. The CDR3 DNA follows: TGTGCCAGCAGCTTAGGCGGGGGGGGCACAGATACGCAGTATTTT.

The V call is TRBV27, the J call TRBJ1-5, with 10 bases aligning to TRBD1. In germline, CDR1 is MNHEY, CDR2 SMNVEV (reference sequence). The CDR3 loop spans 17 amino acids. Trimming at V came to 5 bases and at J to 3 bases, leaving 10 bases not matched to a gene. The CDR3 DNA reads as TGTGCCAGCAGTAAGGGGGACAGGGGAAGATTCAATCAGCCCCAGCATTTT. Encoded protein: CASSKGDRGRFNQPQHF.

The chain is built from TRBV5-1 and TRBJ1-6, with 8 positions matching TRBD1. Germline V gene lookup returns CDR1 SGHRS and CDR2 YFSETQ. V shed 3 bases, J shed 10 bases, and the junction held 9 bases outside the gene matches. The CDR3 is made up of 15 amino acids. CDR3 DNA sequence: TGCGCCAGCAGCTCGTTCCAGGGGGCTGGGTCACCCCTCCACTTT. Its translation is CASSSFQGAGSPLHF.

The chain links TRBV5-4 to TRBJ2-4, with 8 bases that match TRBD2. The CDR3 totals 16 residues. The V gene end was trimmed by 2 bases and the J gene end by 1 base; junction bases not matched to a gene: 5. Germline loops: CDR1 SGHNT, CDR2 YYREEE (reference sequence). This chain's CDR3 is CASSFGREGAKNIQYF. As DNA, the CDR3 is TGTGCCAGCAGCTTCGGCCGGGAGGGTGCCAAAAACATTCAGTACTTC. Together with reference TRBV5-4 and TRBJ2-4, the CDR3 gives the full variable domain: ETGVTQSPTHLIKTRGQQVTLRCSSQSGHNTVSWYQQALGQGPQFIFQYYREEENGRGNFPPRFSGLQFPNYSSELNVNALELDDSALYLCASSFGREGAKNIQYFGAGTRLSVL.